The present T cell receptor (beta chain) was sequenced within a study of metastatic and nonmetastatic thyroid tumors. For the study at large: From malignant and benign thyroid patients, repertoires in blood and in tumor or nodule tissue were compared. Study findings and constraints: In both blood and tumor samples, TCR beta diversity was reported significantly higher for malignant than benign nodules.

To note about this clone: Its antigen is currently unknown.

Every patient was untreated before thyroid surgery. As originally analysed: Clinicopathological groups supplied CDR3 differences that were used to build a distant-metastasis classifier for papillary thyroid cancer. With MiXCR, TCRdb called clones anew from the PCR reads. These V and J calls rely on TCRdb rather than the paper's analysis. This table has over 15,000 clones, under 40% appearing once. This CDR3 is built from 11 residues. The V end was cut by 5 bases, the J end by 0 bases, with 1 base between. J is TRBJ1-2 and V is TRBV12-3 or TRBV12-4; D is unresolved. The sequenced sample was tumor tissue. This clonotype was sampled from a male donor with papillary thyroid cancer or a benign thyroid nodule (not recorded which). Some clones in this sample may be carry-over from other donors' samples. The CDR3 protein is CASSPNYGYTF. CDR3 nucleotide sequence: TGTGCCAGCAGTCCTAACTATGGCTACACCTTC.